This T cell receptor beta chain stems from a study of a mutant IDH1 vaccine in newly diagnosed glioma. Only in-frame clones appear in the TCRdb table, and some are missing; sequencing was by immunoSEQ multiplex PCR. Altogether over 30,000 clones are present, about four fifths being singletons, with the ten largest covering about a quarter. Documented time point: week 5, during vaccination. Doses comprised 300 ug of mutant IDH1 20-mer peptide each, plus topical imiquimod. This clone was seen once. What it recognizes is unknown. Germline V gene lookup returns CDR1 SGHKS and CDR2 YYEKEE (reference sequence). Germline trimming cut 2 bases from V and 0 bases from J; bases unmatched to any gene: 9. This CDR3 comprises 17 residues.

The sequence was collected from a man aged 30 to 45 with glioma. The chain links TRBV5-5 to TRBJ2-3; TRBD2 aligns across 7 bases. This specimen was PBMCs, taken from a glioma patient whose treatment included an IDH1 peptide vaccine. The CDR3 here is CASSLQTGTTSTDTQYF. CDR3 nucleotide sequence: TGTGCCAGCAGCTTACAAACCGGGACTACTAGCACAGATACGCAGTATTTT.